This T cell receptor beta chain was captured by sequencing in a study of CD4+ T cells in melanoma. The data were produced by immunoSEQ multiplex PCR, yet TCRdb's version contains in-frame clones alone and is incomplete. The sample gives fewer than 150,000 clones, nearly 95% of which show up once; 1.5% is in the top ten. The CDR3 is 13 residues long. CDR1 is SNHLY, CDR2 FYNNEI, per germline. The ends lost 8 bases at V and 6 bases at J; junction bases unmatched: 5. The rearrangement links TRBV2 to TRBJ2-2; 8 nucleotides match TRBD1. This sequence was found in a human donor with melanoma. The DNA of the CDR3 is TGTGCCAGCCGGACAGGGTCGGCCGGGGAGCTGTTTTTT. It specifies CASRTGSAGELFF.